This T cell receptor beta chain was documented in a study of blood T cell repertoires in COVID-19. Overall study context: T cells, B-cell-depleted T cells, or PBMCs provided the cDNA or gDNA that served as material.

In this sample, this clone turned up once. Participants were aged about 18 to 90 years, lived in about 26 US areas, and enrolled virtually. Participant-reported clinical history was the basis for cohort assignment. Recovered Cohort 3 donors showed two negative PCRs, clearance, or symptom resolution. Profiled with immunoSEQ multiplex PCR; TCRdb holds only in-frame clones, not every one. The data show fewer than 500,000 clones, approximately 90% seen once. This CDR3 has 12 residues. V lost 3 bases and J lost 4, with 6 bases in between. What was sequenced was PBMCs or T cells enriched from blood (not recorded which). The chain joins TRBV12-3 or TRBV12-4 to TRBJ1-1; no firm D call. The TCR originated in a woman under 30 who had recovered from COVID-19. The CDR3 nucleotides are TGTGCCAGCAGTTTCGGAGCCACTGAAGCTTTCTTT. As protein: CASSFGATEAFF.